What follows is one TCR beta chain and its context. These data belong to a study of blood T cell repertoires in COVID-19. Some clones are missing from TCRdb's copy, which holds only in-frame ones; the method was immunoSEQ multiplex PCR. The data hold 250,000 to 300,000 clones, with about 88% observed a single time. Sequencing used peripheral blood. The receptor was isolated from a woman in her 30s with COVID-19, enrolled during active disease.

CDR3 coding DNA: TGTGCCAGCACACCGGGACTAGCTGGAGAGACCCAGTACTTC. As protein: CASTPGLAGETQYF. J is TRBJ2-5 and V is TRBV2, with 9 bases lining up with TRBD2. V gave up 7 bases and J gave up 4 bases; unmatched junction bases: 7. The germline V gene has CDR1 SNHLY and CDR2 FYNNEI. This CDR3 has 14 residues.